Below, 3 T cell receptor beta chains from the same sample are listed, as sequenced in a study of blood T cells in healthy people across ages. The second PCR ran roughly 7 to 12 cycles with a sample-barcoded 5' primer and J-beta primers. TCRdb called the 5' RACE reads again in MiXCR, with one record for every CDR3 protein. The sample shows more than 750,000 distinct CDR3 sequences, about 29% of them seen only once. The same sample was also studied in work on T cells of mothers and their children.

The sequenced sample was blood. Source of these receptors: a woman between 40 and 50 years old in good health.

This clonotype has ten or more counts. V is TRBV29-1 and J is TRBJ1-2; 8 bases map to TRBD1. CDR1 and CDR2 from the germline V gene are SQVTM and ANQGSEA. This CDR3 is built from 13 residues. Unmatched junction bases numbered 8, after V lost 6 bases and J lost 5 bases. CDR3 sequence (DNA): TGCAGCGTCGACACCCAGGGGGCTTATGGCTACACCTTC. It encodes CSVDTQGAYGYTF.

The V call is TRBV12-1, the J call TRBJ2-5; TRBD2, the table's D call, was not compared with the DNA. TRBV12-1 is noted as a pseudogene. The CDR3 runs to 15 residues. CDR3 nucleotides: TGTGCCAGCAGCAAGGGAGCACCGATCCAAGAGACCCAGTACTTC. Protein product: CASSKGAPIQETQYF.

The chain joins TRBV20-1 to TRBJ2-2; no firm D call. This CDR3 contains 12 residues. Trimming took off 6 bases at V and 1 base at J, with 6 bases between the two ends. Germline loops: CDR1 DFQATT, CDR2 SNEGSKA (reference sequence). The CDR3 DNA sequence: TGCAGTGCCAACAAGAACACCGGGGAGCTGTTTTTT. The encoded protein is CSANKNTGELFF.